What follows is one T cell receptor beta chain and its context. Its target is not known. After removal of 3 bases from V and 9 bases from J, the junction contained 16 bases not matched to a gene. The CDR3 covers 17 residues. This entry belongs to a study of CD8 T cells in ankylosing spondylitis. TCRdb re-called the 5' RACE reads through MiXCR, storing one row per CDR3 protein. This table holds roughly 450,000 distinct CDR3 sequences, about 25% found once. Study outcomes and limitations: The study identified a TCR beta motif of several highly homologous variants that appeared characteristic of ankylosing spondylitis blood.

The J gene is TRBJ2-1, the V gene TRBV12-3 or TRBV12-4; 8 nucleotides agree with TRBD2. The sample taken for sequencing was blood, either unsorted or a sorted T cell fraction (not recorded which). This sequence originates from a male donor with ankylosing spondylitis. CDR3 sequence reads: CASSFGTRGLRNAEQFF. DNA for the CDR3: TGTGCCAGCAGTTTCGGGACTAGAGGGCTTCGTAATGCTGAGCAGTTCTTC.